Sequencing of this TCR beta chain was carried out in a study of cytomegalovirus exposure and HLA in healthy donors. The study, taken as a whole, reports: Within an earlier analysis, most TCR beta V segments proved productive either about 87% or about 30% of the time. Overall, around 160 TCR beta chains were annotated as cytomegalovirus-associated. Follow-up analysis seemed to connect common viral pathogens with several of the most significant clusters identified. Most TCR sequences were uncommon, yet certain public TCRs appeared in many donors.

Comments on this clone: The antigen is unknown.

The germline gives CDR1 LNHDA, CDR2 SQIVND (reference sequence). V lost 5 bases and J lost 3; bases outside the gene matches: 4. CDR3 length: 14 residues. PCR involved 60 Vbeta and 13 Jbeta primers. Produced via immunoSEQ multiplex PCR; TCRdb's table is partial and in-frame only. The repertoire holds about 180,000 clones, roughly 80% seen once, with approximately 2.4% in the top ten. Sequences were obtained from PBMCs. The chain uses TRBV19 and TRBJ1-2; TRBD1 aligns across 9 bases. The clonotype was recovered from a male donor in good health and CMV-seronegative. CDR3 residues: CASSRQGVDYGYTF. DNA of the CDR3: TGTGCCAGTAGTCGACAGGGGGTTGACTATGGCTACACCTTC.